This T cell receptor (beta chain) was sequenced for a study of human T cells and chemical hapten exposure. About the research overall: Donors were sensitized with 2% DPC on the upper inner arm. Throughout a study of around six months, patients underwent weekly scalp administration of diphenylcyclopropenone doses.

TCRdb used MiXCR to reprocess the RACE reads, holding one entry per CDR3 protein. The repertoire holds under 110,000 distinct CDR3 sequences, with around 10% as singletons. This clonotype was recorded a few times. The time point is: pre-sensitization, week 0. Treatment of the sample: therapeutic diphenylcyclopropenone sensitization with weekly scalp DPC. Material: whole blood, obtained in connection with sensitization to the hapten diphenylcyclopropenone (DPC). The TCR sequence derives from a woman aged 45-59 years with alopecia areata. Some clones in this sample may be carry-over from other donors' samples.

The CDR3 loop reads CASSLVWTQYF. CDR3 nucleotide sequence: TGTGCCAGCAGCTTAGTGTGGACCCAGTACTTC. The rearrangement uses TRBV7-2 and TRBJ2-5; no firm D call. The germline V gene encodes CDR1 SGHTA and CDR2 FQGNSA. Trimming shortened V by 1 base and J by 7 bases, and 4 bases separated the two germline ends. The CDR3 length is 11 residues.